This T cell receptor (beta chain) derives from a study of shared T cell receptors in the human thymus. TCRdb's copy holds only in-frame clones and misses some; the assay was immunoSEQ multiplex PCR. The sample yields approximately 760,000 clones, roughly 88% seen once. With V trimmed by 5 bases and J by 9 bases, 11 bases remained unmatched. The CDR3 is 15 residues long. Germline V gene data show CDR1 as MNHNS and CDR2 as SASEGT. These data also formed part of another study, on human thymus T cells. This second report adds: Among the donors, all were healthy Finnish infants having corrective surgery for congenital heart defects.

The source of this sequence is a girl under two years old with a congenital heart defect. The specimen was thymocytes. V and J are TRBV6-1 and TRBJ1-5, with 9 bases that match TRBD1. The CDR3: CASSPPGQGLPPQHF. In nucleotides, the CDR3 is TGTGCCAGCAGTCCCCCGGGACAGGGACTACCGCCCCAGCATTTT.